What follows are 18 T cell receptor beta chains derived from one specimen sequenced in a study of shared clonotypes between healthy human individuals. Profiling relied on immunoSEQ multiplex PCR, and the TCRdb table lists in-frame clones only, not all of them. The sample has 2 million to 2.5 million clones, about 90% seen once. The sequenced sample was naive CD4+ T cells from PBMCs. The subset here: CD45RA+ positively selected. The receptors stem from a man between 18 and 29 years old in good health. Some clones in this sample may be carry-over from other donors' samples.

This clone was counted once. V usage is TRBV7-3 and J usage is TRBJ2-7, with TRBD2 matching over 9 bases. There are 16 residues in the CDR3. Germline values: CDR1 SGHTA, CDR2 FQGTGA. Trimming took 2 bases from V and 0 from J; bases not matched to a gene: 5. The CDR3 coding sequence is TGTGCCAGCAGCTTAGTAGCGGGAGCGAACTCCTACGAGCAGTACTTC. Translation: CASSLVAGANSYEQYF. Based on the CDR3 plus reference TRBV7-3 and TRBJ2-7, the full variable domain is GAGVSQTPSNKVTEKGKYVELRCDPISGHTALYWYRQSLGQGPEFLIYFQGTGAADDSGLPNDRFFAVRPEGSVSTLKIQRTERGDSAVYLCASSLVAGANSYEQYFGPGTRLTVT.

The CDR3 nucleotides read TGTGCCAGCAGTTTTGAAAGGGTGGGTAATGAGCAGTTCTTC. It specifies CASSFERVGNEQFF. The chain carries TRBV28 and TRBJ2-1; D remains unclear. The germline V and J ends were trimmed by 3 bases and 7 bases, with 13 bases remaining between them. The germline gives CDR1 MDHEN, CDR2 SYDVKM. The CDR3 length is 14 residues. The full variable domain, with the rest looked up from reference TRBV28 and TRBJ2-1, is DVKVTQSSRYLVKRTGEKVFLECVQDMDHENMFWYRQDPGLGLRLIYFSYDVKMKEKGDIPEGYSVSREKKERFSLILESASTNQTSMYLCASSFERVGNEQFFGPGTRLTVL.

The V call is TRBV30, the J call TRBJ1-1; TRBD1 aligns across 7 bases. The CDR3 contains 14 residues. J lost 5 bases, V lost 2 bases, and 8 bases had no gene match. The V gene's germline CDR1 is GTSNPN and CDR2 SVGIG (reference sequence). CDR3 protein: CAWSRAGGNTEAFF. DNA for the CDR3: TGTGCCTGGAGTCGCGCAGGGGGTAATACTGAAGCTTTCTTT.

V usage is TRBV5-1 and J usage is TRBJ2-7; TRBD2 agrees at 10 bases. This CDR3 comprises 15 residues. The ends lost 6 bases at V and 2 bases at J; junction bases unmatched: 8. The germline CDR1 and CDR2 sequences are SGHRS and YFSETQ. CDR3: CASTLRTSGTYEQYF. In DNA, the CDR3 is TGCGCCAGCACCCTACGGACTAGCGGAACCTACGAGCAGTACTTC.

The chain has TRBV2 and TRBJ2-6, with unresolved D. Trimming shortened V by 1 base and J by 3 bases, and 7 bases separated the two germline ends. Germline V lookup: CDR1 SNHLY, CDR2 FYNNEI. This CDR3 is built from 15 residues. The CDR3, as DNA: TGTGCCAGCAGTGAAGTCAGAGGTGGGGCCAACGTCCTGACTTTC. This gives the protein CASSEVRGGANVLTF.

This sequence joins TRBV6-5 and TRBJ1-5, with D possibly matching TRBD1 (6 bases). The V end lost 6 bases, the J end lost 3 bases, and 12 bases lay between the germline ends. CDR1 MNHEY and CDR2 SVGAGI come from the germline V gene. CDR3 length: 14 amino acids. The CDR3 sequence is CASRSQGSNQPQHF. CDR3 bases: TGTGCCAGCAGATCACAGGGCTCCAATCAGCCCCAGCATTTT.

The J gene is TRBJ1-4, the V gene TRBV2, with TRBD1 identical over 11 bases. The germline CDR1 and CDR2 sequences are SNHLY and FYNNEI. The CDR3 contains 16 residues. Unmatched junction bases numbered 5, after V lost 4 bases and J lost 4 bases. This chain's CDR3 is CASSGTGGAFNEKLFF. In DNA, the CDR3 is TGTGCCAGCAGTGGGACAGGGGGCGCATTTAATGAAAAACTGTTTTTT. The variable domain in full, completed from reference TRBV2 and TRBJ1-4, reads EPEVTQTPSHQVTQMGQEVILRCVPISNHLYFYWYRQILGQKVEFLVSFYNNEISEKSEIFDDQFSVERPDGSNFTLKIRSTKLEDSAMYFCASSGTGGAFNEKLFFGSGTQLSVL.

V gene TRBV6-6 combines with J gene TRBJ1-1; D not resolved. Germline CDR1 reads MNHNY; CDR2 reads SVGAGI (reference sequence). The CDR3 totals 15 residues. The V gene lost 6 bases and the J gene lost 3 bases, with 17 bases spanning the gap. The CDR3: CASSRYESGDTEAFF. CDR3 nucleotides: TGTGCCAGCAGCAGATACGAATCTGGGGACACTGAAGCTTTCTTT.

The gene calls are TRBV28 and TRBJ2-3; 10 bases agree with TRBD1. V trimming: 8 bases; J trimming: 2 bases; junction bases outside the gene matches: 19. This CDR3 contains 19 residues. Germline loops: CDR1 MDHEN, CDR2 SYDVKM. This CDR3 is CASRIGQGVVRALTDTQYF. The CDR3 DNA reads as TGTGCCAGCCGAATTGGACAGGGGGTTGTCCGGGCCCTCACAGATACGCAGTATTTT. The whole variable domain, remainder taken from reference TRBV28 and TRBJ2-3, is DVKVTQSSRYLVKRTGEKVFLECVQDMDHENMFWYRQDPGLGLRLIYFSYDVKMKEKGDIPEGYSVSREKKERFSLILESASTNQTSMYLCASRIGQGVVRALTDTQYFGPGTRLTVL.

The count of this clone is one. This chain connects TRBV11-2 to TRBJ2-2; 8 bases map to TRBD1. Germline CDR1 and CDR2: SGHAT and FQNNGV. There are 17 residues in the CDR3. V dropped 2 bases and J dropped 0; count of bases not matched to a gene: 5. CDR3 DNA sequence: TGTGCCAGCAGCTTATTTCCAGGGGGCGCGAACACCGGGGAGCTGTTTTTT. It encodes CASSLFPGGANTGELFF.

V and J are TRBV28 and TRBJ1-2; D unclear. CDR1 MDHEN and CDR2 SYDVKM come from the germline V gene. V dropped 7 bases and J dropped 4 bases, with 16 bases sitting between them. The CDR3 runs to 14 residues. The CDR3 nucleotides are TGTGCCAGCACCTCTCCGGGCCTCTTCTATGGCTACACCTTC. Its protein product is CASTSPGLFYGYTF.

The chain carries TRBV30 and TRBJ2-1; 12 bases align to TRBD2. The germline CDR1 and CDR2 sequences are GTSNPN and SVGIG (reference sequence). The junction had 7 bases not matched to a gene; V was cut back by 2 bases and J by 14 bases. The CDR3 length is 13 residues. The CDR3 nucleotides are TGTGCCTGGAGTCGGACTAGCGGGATCCGGGAGTTCTTC. This encodes CAWSRTSGIREFF. Combining the CDR3 with reference TRBV30 and TRBJ2-1 gives the whole variable domain SQTIHQWPATLVQPVGSPLSLECTVEGTSNPNLYWYRQAAGRGLQLLFYSVGIGQISSEVPQNLSASRPQDRQFILSSKKLLLSDSGFYLCAWSRTSGIREFFGPGTRLTVL.

The chain couples TRBV7-8 to TRBJ2-1; no clear D. This CDR3 is built from 15 residues. V was cut by 5 bases and J by 0 bases, with 11 bases left in between. Germline CDR1 is SGHVS and CDR2 is FQNEAQ. CDR3 sequence (DNA): TGTGCCAGCAGCACCCACTTGGGCTCCTACAATGAGCAGTTCTTC. It codes for CASSTHLGSYNEQFF.

The chain uses TRBV29-1 and TRBJ2-7; TRBD2 is a possible D gene (5 bases). The CDR3 consists of 17 residues. Germline V lookup: CDR1 SQVTM, CDR2 ANQGSEA. The V end was cut by 3 bases, the J end by 3 bases, with 24 bases between. The CDR3 nucleotides are TGCAGCGTTGAGTATTTAATGGCAGAAAGAGGGTACTACGAGCAGTACTTC. As protein: CSVEYLMAERGYYEQYF.

This chain links TRBV19 with TRBJ2-7; no firm D call. Per the germline V gene, CDR1 is LNHDA and CDR2 is SQIVND (reference sequence). V shed 3 bases and J shed 3 bases, with 21 bases lying between them. CDR3 size: 17 residues. CDR3 coding DNA: TGTGCCAGTAGTATGTCACCCATGGGAATAGCAGTCTACGAGCAGTACTTC. Translating it yields CASSMSPMGIAVYEQYF.

This clone appeared once. The rearrangement joins TRBV28 to TRBJ2-7; perhaps TRBD1 as D (5 bases). CDR1 and CDR2 from the germline V gene are MDHEN and SYDVKM. V shed 5 bases and J shed 4 bases, with 18 bases lying between them. The CDR3 loop spans 15 amino acids. The CDR3 region has the DNA TGTGCCAGCAGTATAACAGGAGTCCGACAATACGAGCAGTACTTC. Translation: CASSITGVRQYEQYF. The whole variable domain, filled in from reference TRBV28 and TRBJ2-7, reads DVKVTQSSRYLVKRTGEKVFLECVQDMDHENMFWYRQDPGLGLRLIYFSYDVKMKEKGDIPEGYSVSREKKERFSLILESASTNQTSMYLCASSITGVRQYEQYFGPGTRLTVT.

The V and J genes are TRBV7-9 and TRBJ1-1; possibly TRBD1 for D (5 bases). V dropped 7 bases and J dropped 1 base, with 10 bases sitting between them. Germline CDR1 reads SEHNR; CDR2 reads FQNEAQ (reference sequence). The CDR3 consists of 13 residues. As DNA, the CDR3 is TGTGCCAGCATCCAGACAGCGAACACTGAAGCTTTCTTT. It translates to CASIQTANTEAFF.

The rearrangement links TRBV28 to TRBJ2-6, with D tentatively TRBD1 or TRBD2 (5 bases each). The V gene's germline CDR1 is MDHEN and CDR2 SYDVKM. This CDR3 has 17 amino acids. Trimming pared 5 bases from V and 2 bases from J, leaving 16 bases between. CDR3 sequence (DNA): TGTGCCAGCAGTGAGGTCCAGGGAGCCCCTGGGGCCAACGTCCTGACTTTC. Translated, it gives CASSEVQGAPGANVLTF.